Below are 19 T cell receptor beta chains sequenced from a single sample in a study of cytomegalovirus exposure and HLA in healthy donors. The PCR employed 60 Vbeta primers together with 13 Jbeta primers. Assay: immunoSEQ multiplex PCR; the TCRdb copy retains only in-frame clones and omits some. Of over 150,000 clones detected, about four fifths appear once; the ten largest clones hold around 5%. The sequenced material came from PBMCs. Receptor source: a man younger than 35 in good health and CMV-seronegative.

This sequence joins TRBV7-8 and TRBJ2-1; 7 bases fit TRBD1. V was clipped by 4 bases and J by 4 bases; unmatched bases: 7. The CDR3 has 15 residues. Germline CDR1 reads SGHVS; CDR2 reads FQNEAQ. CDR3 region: CASSSRQGPYNEQFF. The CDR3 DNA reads TGTGCCAGCAGCTCCCGACAGGGTCCTTACAATGAGCAGTTCTTC.

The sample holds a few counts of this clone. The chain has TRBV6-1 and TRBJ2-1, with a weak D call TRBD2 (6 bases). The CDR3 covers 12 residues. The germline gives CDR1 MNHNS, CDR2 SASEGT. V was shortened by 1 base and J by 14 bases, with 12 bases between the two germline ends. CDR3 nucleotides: TGTGCCAGCAGTGAAGGCGGGACCAGAAAGTTCTTC. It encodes CASSEGGTRKFF.

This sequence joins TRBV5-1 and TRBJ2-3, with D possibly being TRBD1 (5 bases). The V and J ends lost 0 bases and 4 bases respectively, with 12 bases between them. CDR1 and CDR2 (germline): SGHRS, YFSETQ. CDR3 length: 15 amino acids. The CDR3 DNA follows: TGCGCCAGCAGCTTGGGTCCAGGGCGTCCAGATACGCAGTATTTT. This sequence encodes CASSLGPGRPDTQYF.

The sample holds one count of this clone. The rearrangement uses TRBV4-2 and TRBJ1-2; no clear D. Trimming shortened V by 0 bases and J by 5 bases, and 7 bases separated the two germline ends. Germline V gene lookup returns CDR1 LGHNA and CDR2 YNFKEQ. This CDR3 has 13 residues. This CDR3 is CASSQELWYGYTF. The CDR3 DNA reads TGTGCCAGCAGCCAAGAACTTTGGTATGGCTACACCTTC.

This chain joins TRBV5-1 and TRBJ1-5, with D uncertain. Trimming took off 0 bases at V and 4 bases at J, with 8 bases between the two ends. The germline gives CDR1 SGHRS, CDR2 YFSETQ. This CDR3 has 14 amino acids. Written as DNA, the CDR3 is TGCGCCAGCAGCTTGGACGGGTCGAATCAGCCCCAGCATTTT. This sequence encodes CASSLDGSNQPQHF.

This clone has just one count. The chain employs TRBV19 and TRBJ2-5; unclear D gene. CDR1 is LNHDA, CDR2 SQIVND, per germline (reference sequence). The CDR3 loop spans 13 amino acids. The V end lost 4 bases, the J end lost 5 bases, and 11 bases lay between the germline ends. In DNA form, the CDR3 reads TGTGCCAGTAGTAGGCGGCATCGGGAGACCCAGTACTTC. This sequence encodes CASSRRHRETQYF. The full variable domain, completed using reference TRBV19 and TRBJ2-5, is DGGITQSPKYLFRKEGQNVTLSCEQNLNHDAMYWYRQDPGQGLRLIYYSQIVNDFQKGDIAEGYSVSREKKESFPLTVTSAQKNPTAFYLCASSRRHRETQYFGPGTRLLVL.

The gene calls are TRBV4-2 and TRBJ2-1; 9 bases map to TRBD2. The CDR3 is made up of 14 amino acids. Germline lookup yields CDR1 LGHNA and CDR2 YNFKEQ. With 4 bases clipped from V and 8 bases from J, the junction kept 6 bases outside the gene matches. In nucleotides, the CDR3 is TGTGCCAGCAGCCCTCTCAAGCGGGGGGATGAGCAGTTCTTC. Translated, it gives CASSPLKRGDEQFF.

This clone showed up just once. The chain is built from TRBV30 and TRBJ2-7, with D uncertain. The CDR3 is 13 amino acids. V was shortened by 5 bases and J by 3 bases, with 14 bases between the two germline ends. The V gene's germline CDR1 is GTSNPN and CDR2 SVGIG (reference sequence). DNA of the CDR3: TGTGCCTGGTCCCCGGGTAAGGACTACGAGCAGTACTTC. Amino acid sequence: CAWSPGKDYEQYF. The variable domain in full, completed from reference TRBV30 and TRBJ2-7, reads SQTIHQWPATLVQPVGSPLSLECTVEGTSNPNLYWYRQAAGRGLQLLFYSVGIGQISSEVPQNLSASRPQDRQFILSSKKLLLSDSGFYLCAWSPGKDYEQYFGPGTRLTVT.

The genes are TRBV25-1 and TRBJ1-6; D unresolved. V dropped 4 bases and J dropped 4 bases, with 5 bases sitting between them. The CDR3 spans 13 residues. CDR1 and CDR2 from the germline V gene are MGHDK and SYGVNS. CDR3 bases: TGTGCCAGCAGTGGGCAGTATAATTCACCCCTCCACTTT. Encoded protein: CASSGQYNSPLHF.

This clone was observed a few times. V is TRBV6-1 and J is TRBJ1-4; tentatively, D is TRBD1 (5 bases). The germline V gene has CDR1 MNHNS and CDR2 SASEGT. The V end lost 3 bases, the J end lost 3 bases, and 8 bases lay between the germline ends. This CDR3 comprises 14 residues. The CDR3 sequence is CASSEGGANEKLFF. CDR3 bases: TGTGCCAGCAGTGAGGGGGGGGCTAATGAAAAACTGTTTTTT.

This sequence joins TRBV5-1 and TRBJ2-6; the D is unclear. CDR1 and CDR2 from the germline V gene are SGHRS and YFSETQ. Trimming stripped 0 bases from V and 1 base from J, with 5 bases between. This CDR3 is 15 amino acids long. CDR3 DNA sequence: TGCGCCAGCAGCTTGGAGACATCTGGGGCCAACGTCCTGACTTTC. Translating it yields CASSLETSGANVLTF.

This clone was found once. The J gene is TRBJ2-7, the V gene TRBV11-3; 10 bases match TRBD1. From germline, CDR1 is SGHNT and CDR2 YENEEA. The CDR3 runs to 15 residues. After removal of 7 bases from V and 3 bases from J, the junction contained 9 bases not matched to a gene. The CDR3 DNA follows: TGTGCCAGCACTCAGGGACAGGGGCGAGACTACGAGCAGTACTTC. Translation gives CASTQGQGRDYEQYF.

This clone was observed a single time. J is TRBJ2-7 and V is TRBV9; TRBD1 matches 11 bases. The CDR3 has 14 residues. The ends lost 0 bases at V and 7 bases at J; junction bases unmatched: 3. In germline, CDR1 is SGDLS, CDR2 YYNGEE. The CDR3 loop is CASSVGTGGWEQYF. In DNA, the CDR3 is TGTGCCAGCAGCGTAGGGACAGGGGGCTGGGAGCAGTACTTC. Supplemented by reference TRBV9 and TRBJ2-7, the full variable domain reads DSGVTQTPKHLITATGQRVTLRCSPRSGDLSVYWYQQSLDQGLQFLIQYYNGEERAKGNILERFSAQQFPDLHSELNLSSLELGDSALYFCASSVGTGGWEQYFGPGTRLTVT.

The CDR3 region is CATSRDGPSQETQYF. DNA of the CDR3: TGTGCCACCAGCAGAGATGGTCCCAGCCAAGAGACCCAGTACTTC. The rearrangement joins TRBV15 to TRBJ2-5, with D unclear. CDR1 and CDR2 from the germline V gene are LNHNV and YYDKDF (reference sequence). V lost 0 bases to trimming and J lost 1 base, with 9 bases between them. The CDR3 has 15 amino acids.

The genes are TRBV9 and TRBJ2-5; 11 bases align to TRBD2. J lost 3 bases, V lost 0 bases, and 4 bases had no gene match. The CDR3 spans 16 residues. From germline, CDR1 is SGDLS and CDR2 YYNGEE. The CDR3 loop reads CASSVGNSGGEETQYF. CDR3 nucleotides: TGTGCCAGCAGCGTAGGAAATAGCGGGGGGGAAGAGACCCAGTACTTC.

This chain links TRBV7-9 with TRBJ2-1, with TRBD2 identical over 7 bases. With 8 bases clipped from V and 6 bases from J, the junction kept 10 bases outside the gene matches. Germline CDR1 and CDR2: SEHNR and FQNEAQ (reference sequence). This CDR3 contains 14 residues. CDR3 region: CASRTSRLVNEQFF. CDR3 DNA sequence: TGTGCCAGCCGGACTAGTCGGCTCGTCAATGAGCAGTTCTTC.

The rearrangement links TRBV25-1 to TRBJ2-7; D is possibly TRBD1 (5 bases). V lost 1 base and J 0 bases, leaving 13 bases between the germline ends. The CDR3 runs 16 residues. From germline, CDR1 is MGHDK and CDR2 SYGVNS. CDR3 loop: CASSESGRAGSYEQYF. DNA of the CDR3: TGTGCCAGCAGTGAATCCGGCAGGGCCGGCTCCTACGAGCAGTACTTC.

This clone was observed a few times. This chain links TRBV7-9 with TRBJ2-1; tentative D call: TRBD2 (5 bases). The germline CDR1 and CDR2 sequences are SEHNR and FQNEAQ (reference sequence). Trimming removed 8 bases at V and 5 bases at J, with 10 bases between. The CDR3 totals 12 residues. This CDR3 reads CASASGNNEQFF. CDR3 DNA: TGTGCCAGCGCCAGCGGAAACAATGAGCAGTTCTTC.

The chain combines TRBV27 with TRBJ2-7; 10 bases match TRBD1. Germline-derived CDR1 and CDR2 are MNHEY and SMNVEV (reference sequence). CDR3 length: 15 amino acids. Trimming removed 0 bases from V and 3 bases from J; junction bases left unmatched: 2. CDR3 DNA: TGTGCCAGCAGTTTATCAAGGACAGGGGGCTACGAGCAGTACTTC. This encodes CASSLSRTGGYEQYF.